The TCR beta chain described here comes from a study of blood T cell repertoires in COVID-19. Study-wide context: PBMCs, B-cell-depleted T cells, or T cells provided the cDNA or gDNA that made up the material.

There are 17 residues in the CDR3. Looked up from germline, CDR1 is LGHDT and CDR2 is YNNKEL (reference sequence). V gave up 1 base and J gave up 3 bases, with 13 bases separating them. This clone has only a few counts. Sequencing was performed with immunoSEQ multiplex PCR; in TCRdb, only in-frame clones are kept and a portion is missing. Of 200,000 to 250,000 clones detected, approximately 86% appear once; the ten largest clones hold about 3.1%. The sequencing input was peripheral blood. The TCR sequence derives from a woman aged 30 to 39 who had recovered from COVID-19. This chain uses TRBV3-1 (or the pseudogene TRBV3-2) with TRBJ1-6, with D possibly matching TRBD1 (5 bases). This CDR3 is CASSQVGGGNYNSPLHF. CDR3 nucleotides: TGTGCCAGCAGCCAAGTCGGGGGGGGAAACTATAATTCACCCCTCCACTTT.